A selection of T cell receptor beta chains follows, all from one sample in a study of cytomegalovirus exposure and HLA in healthy donors. The protocol was immunoSEQ multiplex PCR, while the TCRdb copy is restricted to in-frame clones and leaves out a portion. The sample has some 190,000 clones, under 80% seen once. Sequencing was performed on PBMCs. The source is a man in his thirties or forties in good health and CMV-seropositive. The conserved cysteine and the conserved F or W are not part of the CDR3 here. Each record gives: CDR3 protein, J gene, V gene.

cdr3_aa: SGGANEQF; j_call: TRBJ2-1; v_call: TRBV20-1
cdr3_aa: ASSLLGREAPYEQY; j_call: TRBJ2-7; v_call: TRBV7-3
cdr3_aa: ASSFRGEHSNQPQH; j_call: TRBJ1-5; v_call: TRBV9
cdr3_aa: ASSQGGTADTGELF; j_call: TRBJ2-2; v_call: TRBV11-3
cdr3_aa: ASSLASGRSYEQY; j_call: TRBJ2-7; v_call: TRBV7-6
cdr3_aa: ASSLNWAGPNSPLH; j_call: TRBJ1-6; v_call: TRBV27
cdr3_aa: ASSPMGRDGPSYGYT; j_call: TRBJ1-2; v_call: TRBV9
cdr3_aa: ASSQERGPYGYT; j_call: TRBJ1-2; v_call: TRBV4-3
cdr3_aa: SVAVGGNIQY; j_call: TRBJ2-4; v_call: TRBV29-1
cdr3_aa: ASSSTGALHYGYT; j_call: TRBJ1-2; v_call: TRBV7-9
cdr3_aa: ASSTTGSTEAF; j_call: TRBJ1-1; v_call: TRBV19
cdr3_aa: ASTRSGDLYNEQF; j_call: TRBJ2-1; v_call: TRBV5-1
cdr3_aa: ASSGRAYSGGYT; j_call: TRBJ1-2; v_call: TRBV10-2
cdr3_aa: ASSASGRTEQY; j_call: TRBJ2-7; v_call: TRBV9
cdr3_aa: ASSVPGQGGEKLF; j_call: TRBJ1-4; v_call: TRBV19
cdr3_aa: ASSQGVTDSTDTQY; j_call: TRBJ2-3; v_call: TRBV4-3
cdr3_aa: ASSYSGQTYEQY; j_call: TRBJ2-7; v_call: TRBV6-5
cdr3_aa: ASSLGGTSGANVLT; j_call: TRBJ2-6; v_call: TRBV27
cdr3_aa: ASSLGTGAGNTIY; j_call: TRBJ1-3; v_call: TRBV5-1
cdr3_aa: ASSPLSGEAF; j_call: TRBJ1-1; v_call: TRBV18
cdr3_aa: SAFRSTGELF; j_call: TRBJ2-2; v_call: TRBV29-1
cdr3_aa: ASSYSGREGRYEQY; j_call: NA; v_call: TRBV6-6
cdr3_aa: ASRLAGREKTQY; j_call: TRBJ2-5; v_call: TRBV13
cdr3_aa: ASSSAKKRRSGELF; j_call: TRBJ2-2; v_call: TRBV28
cdr3_aa: ASSESGTSGNTIY; j_call: TRBJ1-3; v_call: TRBV10-2
cdr3_aa: ASSLAQGSKGVY; j_call: TRBJ2-5; v_call: TRBV7-9
cdr3_aa: ASSILVSGSGELF; j_call: TRBJ2-2; v_call: TRBV19
cdr3_aa: ASSPTAGVKTYGYT; j_call: TRBJ1-2; v_call: TRBV28
cdr3_aa: ASAREHLNTEAF; j_call: TRBJ1-1; v_call: TRBV6-1
cdr3_aa: ASGLVVGRGLTREQY; j_call: TRBJ2-7; v_call: TRBV12-5
cdr3_aa: ASSLYGTGAYEQY; j_call: TRBJ2-7; v_call: TRBV27
cdr3_aa: ASTWGRDTGELF; j_call: TRBJ2-2; v_call: TRBV19
cdr3_aa: ASSSGPGQVSDIQY; j_call: TRBJ2-4; v_call: TRBV5-8
cdr3_aa: ASSLVPSSGPQETQY; j_call: TRBJ2-5; v_call: TRBV7-6
cdr3_aa: ASSPPWASGGQETQY; j_call: TRBJ2-5; v_call: TRBV9
cdr3_aa: ASSNGGEGVSYEQY; j_call: TRBJ2-7; v_call: TRBV21-1
cdr3_aa: ASSLSLTGGYTGELF; j_call: TRBJ2-2; v_call: TRBV28
cdr3_aa: ASSSTGGNEQY; j_call: TRBJ2-7; v_call: TRBV28
cdr3_aa: ASSELQESPLH; j_call: TRBJ1-6; v_call: TRBV2
cdr3_aa: ASSQVARAGNTIY; j_call: TRBJ1-3; v_call: TRBV14
cdr3_aa: ASSASGTGVSYEQY; j_call: TRBJ2-7; v_call: TRBV5-8